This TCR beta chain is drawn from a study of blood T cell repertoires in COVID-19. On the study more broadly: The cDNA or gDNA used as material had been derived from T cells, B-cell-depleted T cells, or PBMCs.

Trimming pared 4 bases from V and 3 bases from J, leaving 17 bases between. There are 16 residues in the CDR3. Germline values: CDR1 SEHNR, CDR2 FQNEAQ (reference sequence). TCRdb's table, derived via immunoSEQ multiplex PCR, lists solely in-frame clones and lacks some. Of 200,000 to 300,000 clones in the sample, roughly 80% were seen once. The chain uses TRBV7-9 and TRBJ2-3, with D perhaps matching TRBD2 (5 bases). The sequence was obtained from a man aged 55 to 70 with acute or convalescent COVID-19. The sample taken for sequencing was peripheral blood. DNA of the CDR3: TGTGCCAGCAGCTCCCGAGGGTTGGGGAAAACAGATACGCAGTATTTT. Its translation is CASSSRGLGKTDTQYF. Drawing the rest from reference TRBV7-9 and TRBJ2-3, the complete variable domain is DTGVSQNPRHKITKRGQNVTFRCDPISEHNRLYWYRQTLGQGPEFLTYFQNEAQLEKSRLLSDRFSAERPKGSFSTLEIQRTEQGDSAMYLCASSSRGLGKTDTQYFGPGTRLTVL.